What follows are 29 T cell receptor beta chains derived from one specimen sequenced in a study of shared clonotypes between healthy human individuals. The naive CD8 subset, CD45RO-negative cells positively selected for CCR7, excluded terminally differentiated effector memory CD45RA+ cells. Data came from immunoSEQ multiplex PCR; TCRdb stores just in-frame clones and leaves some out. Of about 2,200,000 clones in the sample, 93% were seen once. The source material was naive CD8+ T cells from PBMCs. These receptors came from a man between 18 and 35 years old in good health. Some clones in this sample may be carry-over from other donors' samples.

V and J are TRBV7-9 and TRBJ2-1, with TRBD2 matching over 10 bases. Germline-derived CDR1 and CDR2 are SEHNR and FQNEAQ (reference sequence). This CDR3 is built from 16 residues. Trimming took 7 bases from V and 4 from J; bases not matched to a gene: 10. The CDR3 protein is CASTSLLLAGYNEQFF. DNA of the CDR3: TGTGCCAGCACTTCCCTCTTACTAGCGGGATACAATGAGCAGTTCTTC.

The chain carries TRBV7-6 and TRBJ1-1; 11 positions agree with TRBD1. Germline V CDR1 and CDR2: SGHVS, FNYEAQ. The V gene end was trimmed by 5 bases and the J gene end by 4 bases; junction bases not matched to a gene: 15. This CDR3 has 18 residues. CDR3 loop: CASSLGTGGLVGSTEAFF. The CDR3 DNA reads TGTGCCAGCAGCCTGGGGACAGGGGGTCTTGTGGGGAGCACTGAAGCTTTCTTT.

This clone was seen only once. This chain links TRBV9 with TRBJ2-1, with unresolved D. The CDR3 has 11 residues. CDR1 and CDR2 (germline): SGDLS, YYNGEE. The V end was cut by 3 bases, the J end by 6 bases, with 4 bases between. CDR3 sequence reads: CASSDRNEQFF. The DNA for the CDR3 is TGTGCCAGCAGCGATCGCAATGAGCAGTTCTTC.

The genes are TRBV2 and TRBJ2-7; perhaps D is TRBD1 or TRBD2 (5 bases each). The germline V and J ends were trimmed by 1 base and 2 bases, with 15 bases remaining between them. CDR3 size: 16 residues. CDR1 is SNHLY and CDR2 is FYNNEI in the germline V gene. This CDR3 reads CASSEVLGTEPYEQYF. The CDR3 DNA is TGTGCCAGCAGTGAAGTTCTCGGGACGGAACCCTACGAGCAGTACTTC.

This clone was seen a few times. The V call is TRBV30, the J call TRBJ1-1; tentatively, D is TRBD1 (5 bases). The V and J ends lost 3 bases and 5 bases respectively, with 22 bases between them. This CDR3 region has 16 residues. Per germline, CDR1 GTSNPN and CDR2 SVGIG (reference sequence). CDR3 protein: CAWSHQARDVRTEAFF. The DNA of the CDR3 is TGTGCCTGGAGCCACCAAGCGAGGGACGTTAGGACTGAAGCTTTCTTT.

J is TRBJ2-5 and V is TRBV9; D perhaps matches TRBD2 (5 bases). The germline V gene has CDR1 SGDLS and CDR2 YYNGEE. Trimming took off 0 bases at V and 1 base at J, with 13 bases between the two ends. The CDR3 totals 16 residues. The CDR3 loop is CASSVGSAAIQETQYF. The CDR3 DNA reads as TGTGCCAGCAGCGTAGGGTCAGCGGCCATCCAAGAGACCCAGTACTTC.

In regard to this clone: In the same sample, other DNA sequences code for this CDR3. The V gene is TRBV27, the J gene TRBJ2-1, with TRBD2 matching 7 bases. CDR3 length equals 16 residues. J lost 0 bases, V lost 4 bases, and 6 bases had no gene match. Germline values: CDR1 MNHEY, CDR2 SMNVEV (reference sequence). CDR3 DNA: TGTGCCAGCAGTTCACTACCGGGAGGCTCCTACAATGAGCAGTTCTTC. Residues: CASSSLPGGSYNEQFF.

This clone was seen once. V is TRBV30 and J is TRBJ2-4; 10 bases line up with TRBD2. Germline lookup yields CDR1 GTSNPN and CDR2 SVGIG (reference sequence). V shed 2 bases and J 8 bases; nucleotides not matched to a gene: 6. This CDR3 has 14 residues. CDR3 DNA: TGTGCCTGGAGTACCGGACTAGCGGTATACATTCAGTACTTC. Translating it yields CAWSTGLAVYIQYF.

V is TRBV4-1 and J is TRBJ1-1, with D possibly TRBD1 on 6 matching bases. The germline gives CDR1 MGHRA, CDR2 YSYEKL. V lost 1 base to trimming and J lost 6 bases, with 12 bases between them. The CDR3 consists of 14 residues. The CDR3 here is CASSQVVGAPEAFF. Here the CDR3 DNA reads TGCGCCAGCAGCCAAGTCGTGGGGGCCCCTGAAGCTTTCTTT.

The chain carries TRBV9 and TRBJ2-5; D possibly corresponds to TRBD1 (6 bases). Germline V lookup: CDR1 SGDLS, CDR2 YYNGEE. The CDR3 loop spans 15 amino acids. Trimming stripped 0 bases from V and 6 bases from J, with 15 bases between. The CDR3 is CASSVDGQRGKTQYF. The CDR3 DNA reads TGTGCCAGCAGCGTAGATGGACAGAGAGGAAAGACCCAGTACTTC.

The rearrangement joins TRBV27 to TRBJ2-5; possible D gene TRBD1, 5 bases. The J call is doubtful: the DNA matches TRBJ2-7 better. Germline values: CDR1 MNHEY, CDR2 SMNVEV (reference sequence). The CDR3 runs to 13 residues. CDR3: CASSFGQGYEQYF. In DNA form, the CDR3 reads TGTGCCAGCAGTTTCGGTCAGGGCTACGAGCAGTACTTC.

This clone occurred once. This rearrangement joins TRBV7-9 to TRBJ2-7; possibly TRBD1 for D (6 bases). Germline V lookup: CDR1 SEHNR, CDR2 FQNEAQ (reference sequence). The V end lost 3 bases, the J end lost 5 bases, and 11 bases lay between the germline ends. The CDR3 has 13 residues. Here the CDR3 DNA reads TGTGCCAGCAGCTTGAACAGGGACGACGAGCAGTACTTC. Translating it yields CASSLNRDDEQYF.

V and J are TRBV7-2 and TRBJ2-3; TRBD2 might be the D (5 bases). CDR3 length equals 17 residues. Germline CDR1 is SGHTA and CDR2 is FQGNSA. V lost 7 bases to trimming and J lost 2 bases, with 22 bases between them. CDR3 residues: CASTPGWVRTDTDTQYF. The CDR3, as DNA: TGTGCCAGCACCCCGGGTTGGGTAAGGACTGACACAGATACGCAGTATTTT.

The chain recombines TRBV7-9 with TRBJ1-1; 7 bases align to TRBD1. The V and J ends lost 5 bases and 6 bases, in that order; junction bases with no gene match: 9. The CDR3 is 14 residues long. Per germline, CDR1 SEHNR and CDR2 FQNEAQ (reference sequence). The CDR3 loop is CASSPRQGSSEAFF. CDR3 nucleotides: TGTGCCAGCAGCCCCCGACAGGGATCCTCTGAAGCTTTCTTT.

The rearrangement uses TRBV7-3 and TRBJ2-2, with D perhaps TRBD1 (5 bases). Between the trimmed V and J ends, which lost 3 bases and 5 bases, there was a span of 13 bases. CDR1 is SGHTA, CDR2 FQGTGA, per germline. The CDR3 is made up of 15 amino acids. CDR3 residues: CASSLTAGITGELFF. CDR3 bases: TGTGCCAGCAGCTTGACAGCCGGTATTACCGGGGAGCTGTTTTTT.

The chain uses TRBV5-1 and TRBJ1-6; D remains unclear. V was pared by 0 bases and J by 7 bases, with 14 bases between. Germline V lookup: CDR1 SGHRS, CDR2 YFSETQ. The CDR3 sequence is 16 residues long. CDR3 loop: CASSLVPLEANSPLHF. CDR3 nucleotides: TGCGCCAGCAGCTTGGTGCCCTTGGAGGCGAATTCACCCCTCCACTTT.

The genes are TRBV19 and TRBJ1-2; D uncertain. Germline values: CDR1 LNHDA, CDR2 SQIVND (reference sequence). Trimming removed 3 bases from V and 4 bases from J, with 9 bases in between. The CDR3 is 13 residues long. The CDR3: CASSIRTAYGYTF. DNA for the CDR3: TGTGCCAGTAGTATTCGGACTGCCTATGGCTACACCTTC.

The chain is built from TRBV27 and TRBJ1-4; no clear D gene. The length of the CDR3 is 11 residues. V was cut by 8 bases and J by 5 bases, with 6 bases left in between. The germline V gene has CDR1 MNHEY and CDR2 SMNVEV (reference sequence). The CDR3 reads CASRVNEKLFF. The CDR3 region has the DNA TGTGCCAGCCGGGTGAATGAAAAACTGTTTTTT. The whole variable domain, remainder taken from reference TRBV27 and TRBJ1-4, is EAQVTQNPRYLITVTGKKLTVTCSQNMNHEYMSWYRQDPGLGLRQIYYSMNVEVTDKGDVPEGYKVSRKEKRNFPLILESPSPNQTSLYFCASRVNEKLFFGSGTQLSVL.

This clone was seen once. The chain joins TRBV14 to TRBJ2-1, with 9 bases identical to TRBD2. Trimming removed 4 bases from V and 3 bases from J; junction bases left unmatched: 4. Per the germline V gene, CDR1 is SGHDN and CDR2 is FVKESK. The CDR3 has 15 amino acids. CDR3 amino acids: CASSPYSGSYNEQFF. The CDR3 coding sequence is TGTGCCAGCAGCCCCTATAGCGGGAGCTACAATGAGCAGTTCTTC.

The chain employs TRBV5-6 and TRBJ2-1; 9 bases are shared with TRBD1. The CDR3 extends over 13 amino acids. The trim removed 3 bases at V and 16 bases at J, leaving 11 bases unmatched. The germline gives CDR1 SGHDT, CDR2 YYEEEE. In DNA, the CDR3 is TGTGCCAGCAGCTCCGGTACAGGGGGCGCGAAATTCTTC. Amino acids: CASSSGTGGAKFF. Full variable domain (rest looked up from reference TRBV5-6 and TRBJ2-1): DAGVTQSPTHLIKTRGQQVTLRCSPKSGHDTVSWYQQALGQGPQFIFQYYEEEERQRGNFPDRFSGHQFPNYSSELNVNALLLGDSALYLCASSSGTGGAKFFGPGTRLTVL.

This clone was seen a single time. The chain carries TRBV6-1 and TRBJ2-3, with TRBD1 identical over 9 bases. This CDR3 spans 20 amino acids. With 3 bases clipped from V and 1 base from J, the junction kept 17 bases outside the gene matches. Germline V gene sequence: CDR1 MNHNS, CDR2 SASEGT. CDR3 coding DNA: TGTGCCAGCAGTGACATTGGACCGGGACAGGGACTTTGGGGCACAGATACGCAGTATTTT. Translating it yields CASSDIGPGQGLWGTDTQYF.

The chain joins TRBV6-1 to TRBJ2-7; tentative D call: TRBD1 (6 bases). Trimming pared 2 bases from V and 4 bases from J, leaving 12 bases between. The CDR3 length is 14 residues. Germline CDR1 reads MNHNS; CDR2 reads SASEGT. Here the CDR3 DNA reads TGTGCCAGCAGTGAAAGGACAGCCACTTACGAGCAGTACTTC. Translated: CASSERTATYEQYF.

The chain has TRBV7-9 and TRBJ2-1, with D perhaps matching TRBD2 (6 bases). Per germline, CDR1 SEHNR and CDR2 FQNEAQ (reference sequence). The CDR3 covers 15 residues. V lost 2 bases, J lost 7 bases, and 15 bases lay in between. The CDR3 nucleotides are TGTGCCAGCAGCTTACGGGAACTAGCTGGTAATGAGCAGTTCTTC. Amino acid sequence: CASSLRELAGNEQFF.

The CDR3 DNA is TGTGCCAGCAGTCTAACCATCGGACCCGATAGCACAGATACGCAGTATTTT. This codes for CASSLTIGPDSTDTQYF. This chain links TRBV28 with TRBJ2-3; unclear D gene. Trimming stripped 5 bases from V and 0 bases from J, with 18 bases between. Per germline, CDR1 MDHEN and CDR2 SYDVKM. This CDR3 is 17 amino acids long.

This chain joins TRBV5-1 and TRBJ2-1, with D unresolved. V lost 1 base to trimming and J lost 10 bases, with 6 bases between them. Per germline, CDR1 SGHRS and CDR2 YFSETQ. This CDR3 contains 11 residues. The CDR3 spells CASSLFTEQFF. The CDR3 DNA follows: TGCGCCAGCAGCTTGTTCACCGAGCAGTTCTTC.

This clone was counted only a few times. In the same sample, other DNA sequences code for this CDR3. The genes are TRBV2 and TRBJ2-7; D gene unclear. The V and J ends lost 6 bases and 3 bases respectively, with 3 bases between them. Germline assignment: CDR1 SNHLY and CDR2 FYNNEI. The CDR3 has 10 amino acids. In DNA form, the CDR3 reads TGTGCCAGCAGCCTCTACGAGCAGTACTTC. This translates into CASSLYEQYF.

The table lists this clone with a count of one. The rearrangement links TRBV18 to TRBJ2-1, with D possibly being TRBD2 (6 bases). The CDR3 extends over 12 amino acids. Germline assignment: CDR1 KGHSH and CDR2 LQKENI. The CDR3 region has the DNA TGTGCGGGGCTAGCGTTGGAGAATGAGCAGTTCTTC. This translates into CAGLALENEQFF.

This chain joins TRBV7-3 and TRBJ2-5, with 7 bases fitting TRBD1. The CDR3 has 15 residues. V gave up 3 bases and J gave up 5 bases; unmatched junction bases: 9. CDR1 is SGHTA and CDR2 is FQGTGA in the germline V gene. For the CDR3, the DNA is TGTGCCAGCAGCTTTACAGGGGCTCCAATGGAGACCCAGTACTTC. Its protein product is CASSFTGAPMETQYF.

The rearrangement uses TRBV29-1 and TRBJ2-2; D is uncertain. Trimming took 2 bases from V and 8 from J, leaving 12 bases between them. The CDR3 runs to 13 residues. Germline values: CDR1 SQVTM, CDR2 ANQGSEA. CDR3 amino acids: CSVEPHPGGELFF. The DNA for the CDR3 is TGCAGCGTTGAACCCCATCCCGGAGGGGAGCTGTTTTTT.